Presented here are 7 T cell receptor beta chains from one specimen sequenced in a study of response to subunit inactivated influenza vaccine. TCRdb processed the RT-PCR reads anew with MiXCR; each CDR3 protein has one entry. The repertoire includes around 480,000 distinct CDR3 sequences, roughly 9.8% of them detected once, and approximately 12% sits in the top ten. The sequencing here drew on PBMCs from blood, taken more than 35 days after vaccination. The receptor set was obtained from a man aged 50-60 years who received an inactivated influenza vaccine.

A few counts support this clonotype. The CDR3 DNA follows: TGCAGTGCTAGACCTATGGGACAGGGCGAGAGGAACATTCAGTACTTC. Residues: CSARPMGQGERNIQYF. The chain employs TRBV20-1 and TRBJ2-4; 9 nucleotides line up with TRBD1. This CDR3 has 16 amino acids. J lost 7 bases, V lost 2 bases, and 12 bases had no gene match. Germline V gene sequence: CDR1 DFQATT, CDR2 SNEGSKA (reference sequence).

The gene calls are TRBV28 and TRBJ1-5; D remains ambiguous. Germline V gives CDR1 MDHEN, CDR2 SYDVKM. The CDR3 runs to 15 residues. Trimming removed 5 bases from V and 1 base from J, with 12 bases in between. The CDR3 DNA reads TGTGCCAGCAGTAAGCTTGGTAGGAGCAATCAGCCCCAGCATTTT. This gives the protein CASSKLGRSNQPQHF.

This clonotype has only a few counts. The gene calls are TRBV4-2 and TRBJ2-7, with unresolved D. Germline V gene data show CDR1 as LGHNA and CDR2 as YNFKEQ. There are 13 residues in the CDR3. V gave up 4 bases and J gave up 3 bases, with 10 bases separating them. The CDR3 DNA follows: TGTGCCAGCAGCCCTTACATGGGCTACGAGCAGTACTTC. Protein sequence: CASSPYMGYEQYF.

There are many counts of this clonotype. The chain carries TRBV7-3 and TRBJ2-1; D possibly corresponds to TRBD1 (5 bases). The CDR3 is made up of 12 amino acids. V dropped 5 bases and J dropped 9 bases, with 11 bases sitting between them. Germline-derived CDR1 and CDR2 are SGHTA and FQGTGA. CDR3 in DNA: TGTGCCAGCAGCGCCTCTAGGGGTGAGCAGTTCTTC. Translation gives CASSASRGEQFF.

This clonotype was seen many times. The chain couples TRBV5-1 to TRBJ2-7; D is ambiguous. The CDR3 length is 15 residues. V shed 2 bases and J shed 0 bases, with 12 bases lying between them. Germline CDR1 is SGHRS and CDR2 is YFSETQ. CDR3 in amino acids: CASSFAQGSSYEQYF. DNA for the CDR3: TGCGCCAGCAGCTTTGCCCAAGGATCCTCCTACGAGCAGTACTTC.

This clonotype was seen a few times. The chain joins TRBV7-2 to TRBJ2-2; no clear D gene. This CDR3 spans 16 amino acids. Germline V gene data show CDR1 as SGHTA and CDR2 as FQGNSA. Trimming removed 2 bases at V and 0 bases at J, with 10 bases between. CDR3 bases: TGTGCCAGCAGCTTATCACGCGGCCCGAACACCGGGGAGCTGTTTTTT. This sequence encodes CASSLSRGPNTGELFF. The full variable domain, its missing parts supplied by reference TRBV7-2 and TRBJ2-2, is GAGVSQSPSNKVTEKGKDVELRCDPISGHTALYWYRQSLGQGLEFLIYFQGNSAPDKSGLPSDRFSAERTGGSVSTLTIQRTQQEDSAVYLCASSLSRGPNTGELFFGEGSRLTVL.

This chain uses TRBV2 with TRBJ2-7; D unclear. Trimming removed 0 bases from V and 2 bases from J, with 8 bases in between. The CDR3 is 14 amino acids. The germline V gene encodes CDR1 SNHLY and CDR2 FYNNEI. In nucleotides, the CDR3 is TGTGCCAGCAGTGAAGCGTGGGGTGCCTACGAGCAGTACTTC. It is translated as CASSEAWGAYEQYF.